The 15 T cell receptor beta chains in this list originate from one sample, sequenced in a study of Ad26.COV2.S vaccination and SARS-CoV-2 variants. Treatment indicated: over 15 received Ad26.COV2.S at low or high dose, single or two shots; 5 received placebo; per-sample allocation not given. Samples came from day 63 after the first vaccine or placebo injection. Libraries were prepared by immunoSEQ multiplex PCR; TCRdb keeps only in-frame clonotypes and omits some of them. The data show hundreds of thousands of clones, around 86% seen once. The sequences come from peripheral blood, collected in a trial of Ad26.COV2.S vaccine versus placebo. These TCRs come from a person aged 18-60 years who received the Ad26.COV2.S COVID-19 vaccine or a placebo.

The rearrangement links TRBV2 to TRBJ1-2, with D perhaps TRBD1 (6 bases). V was shortened by 7 bases and J by 2 bases, with 11 bases between the two germline ends. CDR3 size: 13 residues. Germline V gene data show CDR1 as SNHLY and CDR2 as FYNNEI. For the CDR3, the DNA is TGTGCCAGCATCAGGGGAGCCAACTATGGCTACACCTTC. Amino acid sequence: CASIRGANYGYTF.

J is TRBJ2-3 and V is TRBV3-1 (or the pseudogene TRBV3-2); no clear D. Germline CDR1 reads LGHDT; CDR2 reads YNNKEL (reference sequence). The CDR3 runs to 13 residues. The germline V and J ends were trimmed by 1 base and 3 bases, with 5 bases remaining between them. CDR3 in amino acids: CASSQGLTDTQYF. CDR3 DNA: TGTGCCAGCAGCCAAGGGCTTACAGATACGCAGTATTTT.

The chain joins TRBV28 to TRBJ1-1; maybe TRBD1 (5 bases). This CDR3 region has 14 residues. CDR1 and CDR2 from the germline V gene are MDHEN and SYDVKM. Trimming shortened V by 5 bases and J by 3 bases, and 13 bases separated the two germline ends. DNA for the CDR3: TGTGCCAGCAGTAACCCTCGGGGGGACACTGAAGCTTTCTTT. The encoded protein is CASSNPRGDTEAFF.

The DNA of the CDR3 is TGCGCCAGCAGCCAAGTAGTTGGAGTTCCTGGAAACACCATATATTTT. Its translation is CASSQVVGVPGNTIYF. The chain carries TRBV4-1 and TRBJ1-3, with D uncertain. The CDR3 sequence is 16 residues long. V dropped 1 base and J dropped 2 bases, with 12 bases sitting between them. CDR1 is MGHRA, CDR2 YSYEKL, per germline.

J is TRBJ2-3 and V is TRBV28, with 12 bases fitting TRBD2. V shed 6 bases, J shed 1 base, and the junction held 11 bases outside the gene matches. This CDR3 has 18 amino acids. Germline lookup yields CDR1 MDHEN and CDR2 SYDVKM. CDR3 residues: CASSWGALAGGRTDTQYF. CDR3 bases: TGTGCCAGCAGCTGGGGGGCACTAGCGGGGGGACGCACAGATACGCAGTATTTT.

The V gene is TRBV5-4, the J gene TRBJ2-1; 11 bases are a match to TRBD2. Germline CDR1 and CDR2: SGHNT and YYREEE (reference sequence). Trimming cost V 1 base and J 6 bases; bases outside gene matches: 6. The CDR3 has 16 residues. In nucleotides, the CDR3 is TGTGCCAGCAGCTTGCCCTTAGCGGGGGGGATCAATGAGCAGTTCTTC. This sequence encodes CASSLPLAGGINEQFF.

This chain joins TRBV30 and TRBJ2-5; perhaps TRBD2 as D (6 bases). Trimming shortened V by 2 bases and J by 4 bases, and 14 bases separated the two germline ends. This CDR3 is 14 amino acids long. CDR1 is GTSNPN and CDR2 is SVGIG in the germline V gene (reference sequence). CDR3 residues: CAWSKAGGGETQYF. The CDR3 coding sequence is TGTGCCTGGAGTAAAGCGGGTGGGGGAGAGACCCAGTACTTC.

J is TRBJ2-6 and V is TRBV3-1 (or the pseudogene TRBV3-2); no reliable D call. The CDR3 runs 15 residues. The ends were cut back, 4 bases at V and 0 bases at J, with 7 bases in the middle. The germline V gene encodes CDR1 LGHDT and CDR2 YNNKEL (reference sequence). DNA of the CDR3: TGTGCCAGCAGCCCACTTAACTCTGGGGCCAACGTCCTGACTTTC. Its translation: CASSPLNSGANVLTF.

This sequence joins TRBV9 and TRBJ2-2; D is uncertain. Germline V gene sequence: CDR1 SGDLS, CDR2 YYNGEE. Trimming pared 2 bases from V and 2 bases from J, leaving 10 bases between. The CDR3 totals 15 residues. In DNA form, the CDR3 reads TGTGCCAGCAGCGTTGGCCAGGTTAACACCGGGGAGCTGTTTTTT. This translates into CASSVGQVNTGELFF.

This chain uses TRBV7-3 with TRBJ2-3; 12 nucleotides line up with TRBD2. The junction had 3 bases not matched to a gene; V was cut back by 5 bases and J by 0 bases. CDR3 length: 16 amino acids. Germline V gene lookup returns CDR1 SGHTA and CDR2 FQGTGA. The CDR3 nucleotides read TGTGCCAGCAGCACCGGACTAGCGGGGAGCACAGATACGCAGTATTTT. As protein: CASSTGLAGSTDTQYF.

The genes are TRBV3-1 (or the pseudogene TRBV3-2) and TRBJ1-3; 9 nucleotides agree with TRBD1. V lost 4 bases, J lost 3 bases, and 1 base stayed unmatched. There are 14 residues in the CDR3. CDR1 is LGHDT, CDR2 YNNKEL, per germline (reference sequence). CDR3 coding DNA: TGTGCCAGCAGCCGGACAGGGGTTGGAAACACCATATATTTT. Protein: CASSRTGVGNTIYF.

V usage is TRBV19 and J usage is TRBJ1-4; 7 bases agree with TRBD1. Germline loops: CDR1 LNHDA, CDR2 SQIVND (reference sequence). There are 16 residues in the CDR3. V gave up 6 bases and J gave up 4 bases; unmatched junction bases: 11. CDR3 sequence reads: CASSLTGAPSNEKLFF. The CDR3 region has the DNA TGTGCCAGTAGCCTTACAGGGGCACCAAGTAATGAAAAACTGTTTTTT. Filled out from reference TRBV19 and TRBJ1-4, the complete variable domain reads DGGITQSPKYLFRKEGQNVTLSCEQNLNHDAMYWYRQDPGQGLRLIYYSQIVNDFQKGDIAEGYSVSREKKESFPLTVTSAQKNPTAFYLCASSLTGAPSNEKLFFGSGTQLSVL.

The chain carries TRBV12-3 or TRBV12-4 and TRBJ2-3; no reliable D call. V was pared by 10 bases and J by 6 bases, with 8 bases between. The CDR3 totals 10 residues. The CDR3 loop reads CATWADTQYF. CDR3 nucleotides: TGTGCCACTTGGGCGGATACGCAGTATTTT.

The chain uses TRBV7-8 and TRBJ2-7; D might be TRBD1 or TRBD2, each matching 7 bases. The CDR3 is 16 amino acids. Germline-derived CDR1 and CDR2 are SGHVS and FQNEAQ. V lost 5 bases, J lost 0 bases, and 17 bases lay in between. CDR3 nucleotides: TGTGCCAGCAGCGAGGGGGCGGGGGAGAGCTCCTACGAGCAGTACTTC. This encodes CASSEGAGESSYEQYF.

V gene TRBV6-2 or TRBV6-3 combines with J gene TRBJ2-3; D is unresolved. Between the trimmed V and J ends, which lost 0 bases and 0 bases, there was a span of 7 bases. CDR1 and CDR2 from the germline V gene are MNHEY and SVGEGT. The CDR3 covers 15 residues. CDR3 in DNA: TGTGCCAGCAGTTACTCATACCTTAGCACAGATACGCAGTATTTT. Its protein is CASSYSYLSTDTQYF.